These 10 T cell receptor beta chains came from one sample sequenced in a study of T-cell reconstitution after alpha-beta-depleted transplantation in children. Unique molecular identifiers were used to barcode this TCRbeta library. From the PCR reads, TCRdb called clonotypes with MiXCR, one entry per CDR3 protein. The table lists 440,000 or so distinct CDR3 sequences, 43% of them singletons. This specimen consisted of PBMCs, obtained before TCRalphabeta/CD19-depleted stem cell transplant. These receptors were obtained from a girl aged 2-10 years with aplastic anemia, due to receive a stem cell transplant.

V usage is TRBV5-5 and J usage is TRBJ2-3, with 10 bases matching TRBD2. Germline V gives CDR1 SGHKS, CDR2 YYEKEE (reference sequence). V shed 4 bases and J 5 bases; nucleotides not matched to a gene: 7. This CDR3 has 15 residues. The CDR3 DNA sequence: TGTGCCAGCAGCATCGGACTAGCGGAGGGAGATACGCAGTATTTT. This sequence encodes CASSIGLAEGDTQYF.

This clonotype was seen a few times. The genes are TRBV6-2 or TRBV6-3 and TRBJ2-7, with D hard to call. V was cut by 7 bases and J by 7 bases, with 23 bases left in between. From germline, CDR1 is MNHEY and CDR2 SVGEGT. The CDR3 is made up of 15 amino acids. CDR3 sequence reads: CASTNPHLGSIEQYF. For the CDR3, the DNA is TGTGCCAGCACCAACCCCCACCTGGGATCGATAGAGCAGTACTTC.

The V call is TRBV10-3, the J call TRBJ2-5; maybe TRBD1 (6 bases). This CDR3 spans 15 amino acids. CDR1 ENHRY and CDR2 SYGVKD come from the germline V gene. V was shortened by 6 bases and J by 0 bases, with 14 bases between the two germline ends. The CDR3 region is CAIRGNNRDQETQYF. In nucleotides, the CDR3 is TGTGCCATCAGGGGGAATAACAGGGACCAAGAGACCCAGTACTTC.

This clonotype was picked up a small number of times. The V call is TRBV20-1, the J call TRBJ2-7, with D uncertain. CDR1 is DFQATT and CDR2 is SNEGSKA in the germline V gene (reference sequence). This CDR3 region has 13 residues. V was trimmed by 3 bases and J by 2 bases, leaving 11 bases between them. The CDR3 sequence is CSASYGLTYEQYF. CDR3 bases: TGCAGTGCTAGCTACGGCCTTACCTACGAGCAGTACTTC.

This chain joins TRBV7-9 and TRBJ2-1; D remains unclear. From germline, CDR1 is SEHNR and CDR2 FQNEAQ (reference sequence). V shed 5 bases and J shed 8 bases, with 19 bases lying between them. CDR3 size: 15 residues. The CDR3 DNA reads TGTGCCAGCAGCCGCTTCGCAGTCCCTTCGGATGAGCAGTTCTTC. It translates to CASSRFAVPSDEQFF.

This CDR3 reads CASSRDRGDGYTF. The CDR3 DNA reads TGTGCCAGCAGCCGCGACAGGGGCGATGGCTACACCTTC. The rearrangement joins TRBV7-2 to TRBJ1-2; 8 bases map to TRBD1. CDR3 length: 13 amino acids. Unmatched junction bases numbered 5, after V lost 5 bases and J lost 6 bases. CDR1 is SGHTA, CDR2 FQGNSA, per germline.

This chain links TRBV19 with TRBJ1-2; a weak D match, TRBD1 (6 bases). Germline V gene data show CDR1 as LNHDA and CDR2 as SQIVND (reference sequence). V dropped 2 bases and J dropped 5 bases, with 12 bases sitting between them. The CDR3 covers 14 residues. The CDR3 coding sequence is TGTGCCAGTAGTATACCCGTGCAGGGGTATGGCTACACCTTC. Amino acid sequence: CASSIPVQGYGYTF. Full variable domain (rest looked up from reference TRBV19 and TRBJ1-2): DGGITQSPKYLFRKEGQNVTLSCEQNLNHDAMYWYRQDPGQGLRLIYYSQIVNDFQKGDIAEGYSVSREKKESFPLTVTSAQKNPTAFYLCASSIPVQGYGYTFGSGTRLTVV.

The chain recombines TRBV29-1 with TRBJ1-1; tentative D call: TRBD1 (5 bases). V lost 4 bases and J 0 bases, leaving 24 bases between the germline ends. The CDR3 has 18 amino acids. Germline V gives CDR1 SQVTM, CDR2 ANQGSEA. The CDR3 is CSVGQASTLGAMNTEAFF. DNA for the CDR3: TGCAGCGTTGGCCAGGCGTCTACCCTTGGGGCCATGAACACTGAAGCTTTCTTT.

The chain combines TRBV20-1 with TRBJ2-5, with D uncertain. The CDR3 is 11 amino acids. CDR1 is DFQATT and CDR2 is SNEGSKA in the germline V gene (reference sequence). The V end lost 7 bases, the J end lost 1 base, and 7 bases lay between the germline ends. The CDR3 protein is CSGMGQETQYF. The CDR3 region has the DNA TGCAGTGGGATGGGCCAAGAGACCCAGTACTTC.

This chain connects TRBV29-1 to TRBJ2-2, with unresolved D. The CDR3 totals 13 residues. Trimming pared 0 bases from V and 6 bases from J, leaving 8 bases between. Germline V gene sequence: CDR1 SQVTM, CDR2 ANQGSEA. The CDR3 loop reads CSVEDLWAGELFF. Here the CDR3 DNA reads TGCAGCGTTGAAGATCTGTGGGCCGGGGAGCTGTTTTTT.